This T cell receptor (beta chain) was recovered during a study of tumor-infiltrating lymphocytes in primary liver carcinoma. The germline gives CDR1 ENHRY, CDR2 SYGVKD. CDR3 length: 12 residues. V shed 6 bases and J shed 4 bases, with 9 bases lying between them. Both blood RNA, taken from unsorted whole blood, and germline DNA were extracted. Patients in the cohort were treatment-naive and living with chronic HBV infection. There are a few counts of this clonotype. Its antigen is still unknown. A read error is likely, as this CDR3 ends without the conserved phenylalanine or tryptophan. The study's findings and limits: Tumor region pairs showed greater overlap than either tumor-adjacent or tumor-blood pairs did.

The researchers produced TCR beta cDNA from around 500 ng total RNA with a constant-region primer. Construction of TCR beta libraries relied on three successive nested multiplex PCR rounds employing slightly modified ARM-PCR. TRBV1-TRBV30 forward primers paired with a C-beta reverse primer were used in the first two PCR rounds, which ran roughly 9 cycles each. TCRdb called the multiplex PCR reads again in MiXCR, with one record for every CDR3 protein. The sample contains approximately 320,000 distinct CDR3 sequences, more than 55% of which appear only once. Sequencing was done on a sample of peripheral blood. V and J are TRBV10-3 and TRBJ1-1, with TRBD1 as a possible D gene (6 bases). The sequence came from a woman under 40 with primary liver carcinoma and hepatitis B virus infection. DNA of the CDR3: TGTGCCATCAGAGAGGGGGGCACTGAAGCTTTCCTT. Translating it yields CAIREGGTEAFL.